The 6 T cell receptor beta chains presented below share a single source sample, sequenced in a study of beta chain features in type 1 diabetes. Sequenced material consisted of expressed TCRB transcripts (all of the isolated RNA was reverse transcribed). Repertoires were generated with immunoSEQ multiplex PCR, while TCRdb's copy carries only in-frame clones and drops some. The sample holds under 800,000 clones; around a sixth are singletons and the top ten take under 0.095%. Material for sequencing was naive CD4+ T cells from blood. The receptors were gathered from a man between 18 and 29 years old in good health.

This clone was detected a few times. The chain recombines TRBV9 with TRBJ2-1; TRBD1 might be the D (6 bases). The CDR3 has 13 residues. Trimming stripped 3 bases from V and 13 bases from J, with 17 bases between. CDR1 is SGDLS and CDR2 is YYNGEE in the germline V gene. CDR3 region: CASSAGGPGQQFF. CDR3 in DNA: TGTGCCAGCAGCGCTGGAGGACCGGGACAACAGTTCTTC.

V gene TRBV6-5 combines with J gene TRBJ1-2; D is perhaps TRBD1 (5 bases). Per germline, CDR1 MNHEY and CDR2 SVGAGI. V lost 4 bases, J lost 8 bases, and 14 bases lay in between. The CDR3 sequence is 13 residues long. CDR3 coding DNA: TGTGCCAGCAGTTTAGGGACCGCTATCGGCTACACCTTC. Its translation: CASSLGTAIGYTF.

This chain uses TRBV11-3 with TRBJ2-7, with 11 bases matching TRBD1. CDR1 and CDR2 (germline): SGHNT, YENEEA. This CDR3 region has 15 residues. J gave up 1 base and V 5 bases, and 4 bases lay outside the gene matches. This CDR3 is CASSEGTGGSYEQYF. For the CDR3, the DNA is TGTGCCAGCAGCGAAGGGACAGGGGGGTCCTACGAGCAGTACTTC. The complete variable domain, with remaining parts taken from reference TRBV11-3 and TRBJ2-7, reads EAGVVQSPRYKIIEKKQPVAFWCNPISGHNTLYWYLQNLGQGPELLIRYENEEAVDDSQLPKDRFSAERLKGVDSTLKIQPAELGDSAVYLCASSEGTGGSYEQYFGPGTRLTVT.

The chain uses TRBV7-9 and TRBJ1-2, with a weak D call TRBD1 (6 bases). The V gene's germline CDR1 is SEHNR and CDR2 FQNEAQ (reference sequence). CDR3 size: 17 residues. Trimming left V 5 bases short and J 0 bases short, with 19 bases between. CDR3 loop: CASSQPTGSRPNYGYTF. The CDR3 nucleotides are TGTGCCAGCAGCCAACCGACAGGTTCGCGCCCTAACTATGGCTACACCTTC.

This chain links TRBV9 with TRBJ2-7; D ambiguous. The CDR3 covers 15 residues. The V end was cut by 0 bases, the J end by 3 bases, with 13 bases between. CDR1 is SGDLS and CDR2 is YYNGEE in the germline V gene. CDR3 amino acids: CASSVGRAELYEQYF. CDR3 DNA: TGTGCCAGCAGCGTAGGCCGGGCAGAGCTCTACGAGCAGTACTTC.

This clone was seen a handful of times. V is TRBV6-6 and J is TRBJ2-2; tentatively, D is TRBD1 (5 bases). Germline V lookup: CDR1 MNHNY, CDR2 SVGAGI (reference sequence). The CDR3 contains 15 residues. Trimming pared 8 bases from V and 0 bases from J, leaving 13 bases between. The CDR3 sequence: CASRRQRPNTGELFF. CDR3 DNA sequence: TGTGCCAGCCGGAGACAGCGACCGAACACCGGGGAGCTGTTTTTT.